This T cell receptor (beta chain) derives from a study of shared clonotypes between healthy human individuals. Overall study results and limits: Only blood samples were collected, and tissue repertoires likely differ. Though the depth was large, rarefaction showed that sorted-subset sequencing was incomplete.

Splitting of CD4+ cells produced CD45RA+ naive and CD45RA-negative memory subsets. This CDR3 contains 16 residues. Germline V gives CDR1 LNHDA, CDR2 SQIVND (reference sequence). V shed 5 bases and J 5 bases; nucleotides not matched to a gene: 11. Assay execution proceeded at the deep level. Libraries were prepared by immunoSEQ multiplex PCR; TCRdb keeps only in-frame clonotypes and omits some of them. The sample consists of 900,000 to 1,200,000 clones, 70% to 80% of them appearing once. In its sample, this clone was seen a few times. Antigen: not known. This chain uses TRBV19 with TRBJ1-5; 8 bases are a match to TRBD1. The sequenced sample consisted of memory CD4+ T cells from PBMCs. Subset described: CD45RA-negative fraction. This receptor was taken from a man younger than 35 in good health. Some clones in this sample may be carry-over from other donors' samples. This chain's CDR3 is CASSHRQGAVYQPQHF. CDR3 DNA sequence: TGTGCCAGTAGTCACCGGCAGGGGGCCGTTTATCAGCCCCAGCATTTT. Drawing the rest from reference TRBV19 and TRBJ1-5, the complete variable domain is DGGITQSPKYLFRKEGQNVTLSCEQNLNHDAMYWYRQDPGQGLRLIYYSQIVNDFQKGDIAEGYSVSREKKESFPLTVTSAQKNPTAFYLCASSHRQGAVYQPQHFGDGTRLSIL.